The rows below give T cell receptor beta chains drawn from one sample of a study of metastatic and nonmetastatic thyroid tumors. TCRdb reanalyzed the PCR reads with MiXCR. The table lists fewer than 40,000 clones, about 18% of them singletons, with approximately 5.6% in the top ten. The sequenced material came from blood. Receptors originate from a male donor with papillary thyroid cancer or a benign thyroid nodule (not recorded which). Some clones in this sample may be carry-over from other donors' samples. CDR3s include the opening cysteine and the closing phenylalanine or tryptophan. The D gene is left open where the match is weak. A clone size is listed for some rows: how often the clone was seen (once, few, many), or a class if it is expanded.

D gene,V gene,clone size,J gene,CDR3 protein,CDR3 DNA
TRBD1,TRBV3-1,NA,TRBJ1-3,CASRTTGSGNTIYF,TGTGCCAGCAGGACGACAGGGAGCGGAAACACCATATATTTT
NA,TRBV11-2,once,TRBJ1-4,CASSLEWQLNEKLFF,TGTGCCAGCAGCTTAGAGTGGCAGCTCAATGAAAAACTGTTTTTT
NA,TRBV11-2,many,TRBJ2-7,CASSLGSRGYEQYF,TGTGCCAGCAGCTTAGGTAGTAGAGGTTACGAGCAGTACTTC
NA,TRBV6-2/TRBV6-3,few,TRBJ2-7,CASSQDAGSSEQYF,TGTGCCAGCAGCCAAGATGCAGGGTCTAGTGAGCAGTACTTC
TRBD1,TRBV14,many,TRBJ1-1,CASNGQGLNTEAFF,TGTGCCAGCAATGGACAGGGATTGAACACTGAAGCTTTCTTT
NA,TRBV6-6,NA,TRBJ1-1,CASSYSGGDEAFF,TGTGCCAGCAGTTACTCTGGAGGGGATGAAGCTTTCTTT
TRBD2,TRBV11-2,once,TRBJ2-7,CASSHPAGRLAALEQYF,TGTGCCAGCAGCCATCCCGCGGGGCGACTAGCGGCTCTCGAGCAGTACTTC
TRBD2,TRBV11-2,NA,TRBJ2-3,CASSYTSGPARTDTQYF,TGTGCCAGCAGCTATACTAGCGGGCCCGCTAGAACAGATACGCAGTATTTT
NA,TRBV11-1,many,TRBJ1-1,CASSLEPGLPGLNTEAFF,TGTGCCAGCAGCTTGGAACCGGGACTCCCGGGCTTGAACACTGAAGCTTTCTTT
TRBD1,TRBV4-1,many,TRBJ2-1,CASSPGTGVEQFF,TGCGCCAGCAGCCCGGGAACAGGGGTTGAGCAGTTCTTC
TRBD2,TRBV6-5,medium-sized,TRBJ2-1,CASSYTPTSGSLNEQFF,TGTGCCAGCAGTTATACCCCTACTAGCGGGAGTCTTAATGAGCAGTTCTTC
TRBD1,TRBV19,many,TRBJ2-5,CASQTGGGQETQYF,TGTGCCAGCCAGACAGGGGGAGGACAAGAGACCCAGTACTTC
TRBD1,TRBV6-1,NA,TRBJ2-7,CASNSRTGPSYEQYF,TGTGCCAGCAACTCCCGGACAGGCCCTTCCTACGAGCAGTACTTC
TRBD1,TRBV5-1,many,TRBJ1-1,CASSTGQENTEAFF,TGCGCCAGCAGCACTGGACAGGAGAACACTGAAGCTTTCTTT
NA,TRBV12-3/TRBV12-4,few,TRBJ2-2,CASIPTGADTGELFF,TGTGCCAGCATCCCGACGGGGGCAGACACCGGGGAGCTTTTTTTT
TRBD1,TRBV30,many,TRBJ1-1,CAWSTPGRGQDTEAFF,TGTGCCTGGAGTACCCCGGGCAGGGGACAGGACACTGAAGCTTTCTTT
TRBD1,TRBV11-2,NA,TRBJ1-1,CASSLNSGGGVTEAFF,TGTGCCAGCAGCTTAAATTCAGGGGGCGGTGTAACCGAAGCTTTCTTT
NA,TRBV7-2,NA,TRBJ1-2,CASSLADRIYGYTF,TGTGCCAGCAGCTTAGCAGACAGGATCTATGGCTACACCTTC
NA,TRBV18,many,TRBJ2-5,CASSPGETQYF,TGTGCCAGCTCACCGGGAGAGACCCAGTACTTC
TRBD1,TRBV5-4,many,TRBJ1-1,CASSPNPTGMNTEAFF,TGTGCCAGCAGCCCAAACCCGACAGGGATGAACACTGAAGCTTTCTTT
NA,TRBV19,many,TRBJ2-4,CASSMFIRVTNIQYF,TGTGCCAGTAGTATGTTTATCAGGGTCACAAACATTCAGTACTTC
TRBD2,TRBV28,NA,TRBJ2-1,CASEVSSGRAGAYNEQFF,TGTGCCAGCGAAGTATCCAGCGGGAGGGCCGGGGCCTACAATGAGCAGTTCTTC
NA,TRBV19,NA,TRBJ2-1,CASSPYLADSYNEQFF,TGTGCCAGTAGTCCTTACTTAGCGGACTCCTACAATGAGCAGTTCTTC
NA,TRBV7-9,NA,TRBJ2-4,CASSLGAGLTKDIKYF,TGTGCCAGCAGCTTAGGGGCGGGATTGACCAAAGACATTAAGTACTTC
NA,TRBV4-1,many,TRBJ2-7,CASSQKTGASGSYEQYF,TGCGCCAGCAGCCAAAAAACAGGGGCTAGCGGCTCCTACGAGCAGTACTTC
TRBD2,TRBV20-1,NA,TRBJ2-1,CSARSRLAGAHNEQFF,TGCAGTGCTAGATCGAGACTAGCGGGGGCTCACAATGAGCAGTTCTTC
NA,TRBV27,NA,TRBJ2-7,CASSIQWDDWTYEQYF,TGTGCCAGCAGCATTCAATGGGACGACTGGACCTACGAGCAGTACTTC
NA,TRBV6-2/TRBV6-3,few,TRBJ1-2,CASSSRRANYGYTF,TGTGCCAGCAGTTCTCGGCGAGCTAACTATGGCTACACCTTC
NA,TRBV28,once,TRBJ2-3,CASSLAGLGGLGTSTDTQYF,TGTGCCAGCAGTTTAGCGGGTCTCGGGGGGCTAGGTACTAGCACAGATACGCAGTATTTT
NA,TRBV11-2,NA,TRBJ2-5,CASSFRTSFLETQYF,TGTGCCAGCAGCTTCAGGACATCCTTTCTAGAGACCCAGTACTTC
TRBD1,TRBV15,many,TRBJ2-1,CATEIGQGIQAGQFF,TGTGCCACCGAAATCGGACAGGGAATACAAGCGGGGCAGTTCTTC
NA,TRBV5-1,NA,TRBJ1-6,CASSLVTGEHSPLHF,TGCGCCAGCAGCTTGGTAACCGGGGAACATTCACCCCTCCACTTT
TRBD1,TRBV6-1,many,TRBJ2-3,CASSPTPGQGTDTQYF,TGTGCCAGCAGTCCGACCCCGGGACAGGGAACAGATACGCAGTATTTT
TRBD2,TRBV29-1,many,TRBJ2-1,CSVEAGTSGSLDNEQFF,TGCAGCGTTGAGGCGGGGACTAGCGGGAGTTTAGACAATGAGCAGTTCTTC
NA,TRBV11-2,many,TRBJ2-5,CASSHWAGAETQYF,TGTGCCAGCAGCCATTGGGCCGGGGCCGAGACCCAGTACTTC
NA,TRBV20-1,NA,TRBJ1-1,CSALGSVTEAFF,TGCAGTGCTCTAGGGTCGGTCACTGAAGCTTTCTTT
NA,TRBV10-1,many,TRBJ1-6,CASSDLPNSPLHF,TGCGCCAGCAGTGACTTGCCTAATTCACCCCTCCACTTT
NA,TRBV11-3,many,TRBJ1-4,CASSPKMGEKLFF,TGTGCCAGCAGCCCCAAAATGGGTGAAAAACTGTTTTTT
TRBD2,TRBV29-1,many,TRBJ2-7,CSVPGVAGPSYEQYF,TGCAGCGTGCCAGGTGTAGCGGGGCCTTCCTACGAGCAGTACTTC
NA,TRBV7-9,many,TRBJ2-6,CASSRDSSGANVLTF,TGTGCCAGCAGCCGGGACTCCTCTGGGGCCAACGTCCTGACTTTC
TRBD2,TRBV3-1,many,TRBJ2-1,CASSYPGLAHNEQFF,TGTGCCAGCAGCTATCCGGGACTAGCACACAATGAGCAGTTCTTC
TRBD2,TRBV20-1,NA,TRBJ2-1,CSGAGGPNEQFF,TGCAGTGGGGCGGGAGGGCCGAATGAGCAGTTCTTC
NA,TRBV20-1,many,TRBJ1-1,CSARSGDTEAFF,TGCAGTGCTAGATCCGGGGACACTGAAGCTTTCTTT
NA,TRBV6-1,many,TRBJ1-3,CASSEGEPSSGNTIYF,TGTGCCAGCAGTGAAGGAGAACCGTCCTCTGGAAACACCATATATTTT
NA,TRBV30,NA,TRBJ2-3,CAWEVGYTQYF,TGTGCCTGGGAGGTGGGGTATACGCAGTATTTT
TRBD1,TRBV6-4,medium-sized,TRBJ2-1,CASSDTGQSSYNEQFF,TGTGCCAGCAGTGACACGGGACAGAGCTCCTACAATGAGCAGTTCTTC
NA,TRBV20-1,many,TRBJ1-2,CSARDGWGGGDIGYTF,TGCAGTGCTAGAGACGGTTGGGGGGGAGGAGATATTGGCTACACCTTC
TRBD2,TRBV2,NA,TRBJ2-1,CASSAGTSGTEQFF,TGTGCCAGCAGTGCCGGGACTAGCGGTACTGAGCAGTTCTTC
NA,TRBV9,NA,TRBJ2-7,CASSVGSGTPTTEQYF,TGTGCCAGCAGCGTAGGGTCTGGGACACCCACCACCGAGCAGTACTTC
TRBD1,TRBV6-5,many,TRBJ1-1,CASSYSPPQGAEAFF,TGTGCCAGCAGTTACTCCCCTCCACAGGGGGCTGAAGCTTTCTTT
TRBD1,TRBV27,few,TRBJ2-3,CASSPGQGVFVADTHYF,TGTGCCAGCAGTCCGGGACAGGGGGTCTTTGTCGCAGATACCCATTATTTT
NA,TRBV2,many,TRBJ1-2,CASNAGRGPSYGYTF,TGTGCCAGCAACGCGGGGAGGGGCCCCTCCTATGGCTACACCTTC